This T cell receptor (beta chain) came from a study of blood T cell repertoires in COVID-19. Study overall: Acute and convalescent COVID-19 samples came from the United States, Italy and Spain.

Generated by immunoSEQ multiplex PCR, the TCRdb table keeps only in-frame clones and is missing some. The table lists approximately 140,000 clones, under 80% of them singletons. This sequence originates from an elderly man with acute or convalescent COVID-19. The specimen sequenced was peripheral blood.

CDR3 loop: CASSLARGYTF. CDR3 nucleotide sequence: TGTGCCAGCAGCTTAGCCCGGGGCTACACCTTC. The chain employs TRBV7-2 and TRBJ1-2, with D hard to call. The CDR3 spans 11 residues. CDR1 is SGHTA, CDR2 FQGNSA, per germline. V was cut by 0 bases and J by 8 bases, with 4 bases left in between.